This T cell receptor beta chain came from a study of blood T cell repertoires in COVID-19. In the study overall: The United States, Italy and Spain provided the acute and convalescent COVID-19 samples. Sources were T cells, B-cell-depleted T cells, or PBMCs; the material itself was cDNA or gDNA.

Clones were sequenced by immunoSEQ multiplex PCR, and TCRdb holds only the in-frame ones, with some missing. The table lists a few hundred thousand clones, approximately 80% of them singletons. CDR1 is SGHNT and CDR2 is YENEEA in the germline V gene. V was shortened by 0 bases and J by 5 bases, with 4 bases between the two germline ends. The CDR3 is 13 residues long. The sequence derives from a woman in her fifties or sixties with acute or convalescent COVID-19. Sequenced sample: peripheral blood. This sequence joins TRBV11-3 and TRBJ2-2; D unresolved. In nucleotides, the CDR3 is TGTGCCAGCAGCTTAGAGAGAACCGGGGAGCTGTTTTTT. This encodes CASSLERTGELFF.